This TCR beta chain comes out of a study of cytomegalovirus exposure and HLA in healthy donors. Study-level information: The roughly 110 validation repertoires were produced on the same platform as the roughly 670 repertoires of the first cohort. This was reported in a later analysis.

The CDR3 is made up of 17 amino acids. CDR1 is SGHKS, CDR2 YYEKEE, per germline (reference sequence). The V segment lost 2 bases and the J segment 3 bases; nucleotides outside the gene matches: 8. In regard to this clone: Its antigen is still unknown.

Repertoires were generated with immunoSEQ multiplex PCR, while TCRdb's copy carries only in-frame clones and drops some. The sample lists about 120,000 clones; approximately 81% were seen once. Study-wide points: Many donors shared some public TCRs, even though most TCR sequences were rare. Cytomegalovirus association was listed for about 170 TCR beta chains.

Donors were drawn from the approximately 130-subject validation cohort, separate from the 666-subject first cohort. The specimen sequenced was PBMCs. The origin of this receptor is a woman aged 25 to 39 in good health and CMV-seronegative. The V call is TRBV5-5, the J call TRBJ2-2; 9 bases map to TRBD1. CDR3 region: CASSFAPGTGHTGELFF. As DNA, the CDR3 is TGTGCCAGCAGCTTTGCCCCCGGGACAGGGCACACCGGGGAGCTGTTTTTT.